This TCR beta chain was captured in a study of CD8 T cells in ankylosing spondylitis. Study findings and constraints: Matched ankylosing spondylitis synovial fluid reportedly showed significant enrichment of disease-linked clones. Relatively scarce in peripheral blood, disease-linked clones were CD8+. Characteristic, it appeared, of ankylosing spondylitis blood was a TCR beta motif of eight highly homologous variants.

This clonotype was found many times. The antigen remains unidentified. TCRdb processed the 5' RACE reads anew with MiXCR; each CDR3 protein has one entry. The data contain 380,000 or so distinct CDR3 sequences, about 20% of them seen just once; the ten biggest clones take up 10% to 15%. Sequenced sample: blood, either unsorted or a sorted T cell fraction (not recorded which). The receptor was derived from a male donor with ankylosing spondylitis or in good health (not recorded which).

CDR3 sequence (DNA): TGTGCCAGCAGTTACGCGGGGGGCAGCTCCTACGAGCAGTACTTC. Amino acid sequence: CASSYAGGSSYEQYF. The chain has TRBV6-5 and TRBJ2-7; 8 bases agree with TRBD2. The V gene end was trimmed by 2 bases and the J gene end by 0 bases; junction bases not matched to a gene: 3. Germline loops: CDR1 MNHEY, CDR2 SVGAGI. The CDR3 contains 15 residues.